These T cell receptor beta chains were read from a single sample in a study of blood T cell repertoires in COVID-19. Clones were sequenced by immunoSEQ multiplex PCR, and TCRdb holds only the in-frame ones, with some missing. The table shows over 250,000 clones, with roughly 80% occurring only once. Sequencing was carried out using peripheral blood. These receptors all stem from a human donor with COVID-19, enrolled during active disease. The donor label of this sample is uncertain. The CDR3 runs from the conserved cysteine through the conserved F or W. The D gene is left open where the match is weak. Clone size appears in some rows only: once, few, many, or a class for an expanded clone.

clone_size d_call j_call v_call cdr3_nt cdr3_aa
. . TRBJ1-3 TRBV6-5 TGTGCCAGCAGCGACGGGATACCCTCTGGAAACACCATATATTTT CASSDGIPSGNTIYF
. . TRBJ1-4 TRBV28 TGTGCCAGCAGTTTATCCTATGCAACTAATGAAAAACTGTTTTTT CASSLSYATNEKLFF
. . TRBJ2-7 TRBV7-3 TGTGCCAGCAGCTCCCGGACTAACCGGAGCTCCTACGAGCAGTACTTC CASSSRTNRSSYEQYF
. TRBD1 TRBJ2-2 TRBV6-5 TGTGCCAGCACCCGGGACAGAACGAACACCGGGGAGCTGTTTTTT CASTRDRTNTGELFF
. . TRBJ1-6 TRBV11-3 TGTGCCAGCAGCTGGACATCTAATTCACCCCTCCACTTT CASSWTSNSPLHF
. . TRBJ1-1 TRBV5-1 TGCGCCAGCAGCTTGGCAGTGAACACTGAAGCTTTCTTT CASSLAVNTEAFF
few . TRBJ1-5 TRBV7-9 TGTGCCAGCAGCCCGCTGGTGGAGAATCAGCCCCAGCATTTT CASSPLVENQPQHF
few . TRBJ2-3 TRBV2 TGTGCCAGCAAGGCAGGGGGCACAGATACGCAGTATTTT CASKAGGTDTQYF
. . TRBJ2-1 TRBV21-1 TGTGCCAGCAGAGGTGCGGGAGGATTTATAAACGCCTTAGGGCAGTTCTTC CASRGAGGFINALGQFF
. . TRBJ2-3 TRBV19 TGTGCCAGTAGGGAGGGGAGCACAGATACGCAGTATTTT CASREGSTDTQYF
. TRBD2 TRBJ2-7 TRBV24-1 TGTGCCACCAGGGCTAGCGGGAGCGACGAGCAGTACTTC CATRASGSDEQYF
. TRBD1 TRBJ1-2 TRBV7-2 TGTGCCAGCAGCCCACAAACGGGACAGGGGGCAGGTTCGTCGGGAGGCTACACCTTC CASSPQTGQGAGSSGGYTF
once TRBD2 TRBJ2-3 TRBV19 TGTGCCAGTAGTACGTTGCGGGAGGGTTTTGATACGCAGTATTTT CASSTLREGFDTQYF
. . TRBJ2-3 TRBV28 TGTGCCAGCAGAGCTCCTACAGATACGCAGTATTTT CASRAPTDTQYF
. . TRBJ2-2 TRBV21-1 TGTGCCAGCAGCACCCCTGGGCGGGAGCGACTGGCGAACACCGGGGAGCTGTTTTTT CASSTPGRERLANTGELFF
. TRBD1 TRBJ1-2 TRBV5-1 TGCGCCAGCAGCTTGGAGGGACAGGCTAACTATGGCTACACCTTC CASSLEGQANYGYTF
. . TRBJ2-1 TRBV5-1 TGCGCCAGCAGCTTGGTAGCGGACTCCTACAATGAGCAGTTCTTC CASSLVADSYNEQFF
. . TRBJ1-3 TRBV2 TGTGCCAGCAGGCCGGGGGACGACAGAAACACCATATATTTT CASRPGDDRNTIYF
. . TRBJ2-3 TRBV30 TGTGCGTCAGAGTACGTGGGAGTGATAGATACGCAGTATTTT CASEYVGVIDTQYF
. TRBD2 TRBJ2-1 TRBV9 TGTGCCAGCAGTCCAGCGGGAAATGAGCAGTTCTTC CASSPAGNEQFF
. TRBD1 TRBJ2-5 TRBV6-5 TGTGCCAGCAACCTAGACAGGGGTGAGACCCAGTACTTC CASNLDRGETQYF
. TRBD2 TRBJ2-3 TRBV15 TGTGCCACCAGCGCTCCAAGGGGGGAAAAGCCTAGCGGGAGACGCACAGATACGCAGTATTTT CATSAPRGEKPSGRRTDTQYF
few . TRBJ1-1 TRBV4-3 TGCGCCAGCAGCCAAGATCGGACAGTGAACACTGAAGCTTTCTTT CASSQDRTVNTEAFF
. . TRBJ1-1 TRBV2 TGTGCCAGCAGTGTTGGGGGGGCCCAGAACACTGAAGCTTTCTTT CASSVGGAQNTEAFF
once . TRBJ2-3 TRBV12-5 TGTGCTAGTGGTTTGGTACGGCGGGGTTTCACAGATACGCAGTATTTT CASGLVRRGFTDTQYF
. . TRBJ2-5 TRBV7-8 TGTGCCAGCAGCACCCCTGTGGGGGCCTCGTACTTC CASSTPVGASYF
. TRBD2 TRBJ2-3 TRBV2 TGTGCCAGCAGGCAAGCGGGAGGAGCGGATACGCAGTATTTT CASRQAGGADTQYF
. TRBD2 TRBJ2-7 TRBV5-5 TGTGCCAGCAGCTTGTGGACTAGCGACTACGAGCAGTACTTC CASSLWTSDYEQYF
. TRBD1 TRBJ1-1 TRBV19 TGTGCCAGCGCCGGGACAGGGAACACTGAAGCTTTCTTT CASAGTGNTEAFF
. TRBD2 TRBJ2-2 TRBV9 TGTGCCAGCAGCGTCCACCCCACTAGCGGGAGAACGGTCGGGGAGCTGTTTTTT CASSVHPTSGRTVGELFF
. TRBD2 TRBJ2-7 TRBV5-1 TGCGCCAGCAGCTTGGGGGAGAGCGGGAGCGGAGGGGAGCAGTACTTC CASSLGESGSGGEQYF
. TRBD1 TRBJ1-5 TRBV5-8 TGTGCCAGCAGCCGCGGACAGGGGATTTATCAGCCCCAGCATTTT CASSRGQGIYQPQHF
. . TRBJ2-7 TRBV7-9 TGTGCCAGCAGCTCTCTAGCGAACTACTACGAGCAGTACTTC CASSSLANYYEQYF
. . TRBJ2-7 TRBV7-2 TGTGCCAGCAGCCAACCATGGGGAGCCTACGAGCAGTACTTC CASSQPWGAYEQYF